This T cell receptor beta chain appears in the sequencing data of a study of cytomegalovirus exposure and HLA in healthy donors. Background on the study: The same platform as the 500 to 700 first-cohort repertoires was used for the 130 or so validation repertoires, a later analysis reported. Study-level results: Rare sequences made up most TCRs, while some public TCRs were found in many donors. 150 to 200 TCR beta chains were listed as cytomegalovirus-associated.

Per germline, CDR1 SGHNT and CDR2 YENEEA. This CDR3 comprises 15 residues. The ends lost 6 bases at V and 6 bases at J; junction bases unmatched: 8. On this clone: Antigen: not known.

Method: immunoSEQ multiplex PCR; TCRdb's copy keeps in-frame clones and lacks some. Among approximately 70,000 clones listed, about 93% were seen once. Source material: PBMCs. The genes are TRBV11-3 and TRBJ2-1; TRBD1 agrees at 10 bases. The sequence came from a woman aged 18-30 years in good health and CMV-seronegative. The CDR3 spells CASSYRDRGGNEQFF. The CDR3, as DNA: TGTGCCAGCAGTTACCGGGACAGGGGAGGCAATGAGCAGTTCTTC.